The present TCR beta chain was sequenced within a study of cytomegalovirus exposure and HLA in healthy donors. As to this clone: Its antigen remains unknown.

All the people who gave samples were healthy bone marrow donors. The germline V gene has CDR1 SGHNT and CDR2 YYREEE (reference sequence). V lost 2 bases to trimming and J lost 7 bases; unmatched junction nucleotides: 12. This CDR3 is 17 amino acids long. Regarding the study as a whole: Later on, an analysis showed TCR association rates differing by HLA locus, with DRB1 the most and HLA-C the fewest.

The PCR employed 60 Vbeta primers together with 13 Jbeta primers. Generated by immunoSEQ multiplex PCR, the TCRdb table keeps only in-frame clones and is missing some. Of tens of thousands of clones detected, more than 60% appear once; the ten largest clones hold approximately 2%. The receptor was derived from a man aged 40-55 years in good health and CMV-seronegative. Sequencing was carried out using PBMCs. The rearrangement links TRBV5-4 to TRBJ1-6; the match to TRBD1 covers 7 bases. CDR3 nucleotides: TGTGCCAGCAGCTTAGAGGTGCATGGCAGGGGGAATTCACCCCTCCACTTT. This encodes CASSLEVHGRGNSPLHF.